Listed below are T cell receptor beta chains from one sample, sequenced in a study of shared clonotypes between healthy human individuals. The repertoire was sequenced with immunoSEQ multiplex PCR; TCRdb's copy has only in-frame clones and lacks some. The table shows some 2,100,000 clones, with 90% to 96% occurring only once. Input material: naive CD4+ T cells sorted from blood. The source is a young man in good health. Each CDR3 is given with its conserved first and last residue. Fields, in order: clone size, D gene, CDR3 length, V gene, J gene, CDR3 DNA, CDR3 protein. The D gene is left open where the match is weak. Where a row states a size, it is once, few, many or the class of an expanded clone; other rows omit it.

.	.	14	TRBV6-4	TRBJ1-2	TGTGCCAGCAGTATCCGGGATCCTAACTATGGCTACACCTTC	CASSIRDPNYGYTF
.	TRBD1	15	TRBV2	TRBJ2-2	TGTGCCAGCAGTGAGGGACAGGGGTTTACCGGGGAGCTGTTTTTT	CASSEGQGFTGELFF
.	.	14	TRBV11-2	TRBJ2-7	TGTGCCAGCAGCCCTGGGTGGGAGAAGTACGAGCAGTACTTC	CASSPGWEKYEQYF
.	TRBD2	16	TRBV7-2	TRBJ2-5	TGTGCCAGCGCCGGGGGCGGGGGGGCCCGGAGTGAGACCCAGTACTTC	CASAGGGGARSETQYF
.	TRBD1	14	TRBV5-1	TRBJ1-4	TGCGCCAGCAGCACCAGGGGGCGCGATGAAAAACTGTTTTTT	CASSTRGRDEKLFF
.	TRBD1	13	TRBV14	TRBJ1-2	TGTGCCAGCAGCCAAGTGGACAGGGGTGGCTACACCTTC	CASSQVDRGGYTF
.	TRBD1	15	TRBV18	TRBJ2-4	TGTGCCAGCTCAGCTAGGCGAGACAGGGGAAACATTCAGTACTTC	CASSARRDRGNIQYF
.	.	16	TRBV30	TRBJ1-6	TGTGCCTGGAGTGCCCCCATACGGGGGGATAATTCACCCCTCCACTTT	CAWSAPIRGDNSPLHF
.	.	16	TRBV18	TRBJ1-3	TGTGCCAGCTCCCCGGCCAAGGGCACCTCTGGAAACACCATATATTTT	CASSPAKGTSGNTIYF
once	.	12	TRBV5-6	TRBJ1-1	TGTGCCAGCAGCCTCGTAGGATATGAAGCTTTCTTT	CASSLVGYEAFF
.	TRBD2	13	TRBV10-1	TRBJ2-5	TGCGCCAGCAGTGTTAGCGGGGCGGAGACCCAGTACTTC	CASSVSGAETQYF
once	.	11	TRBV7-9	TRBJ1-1	TGTGCCAGCACCAGGGGAACCGAAGCTTTCTTT	CASTRGTEAFF
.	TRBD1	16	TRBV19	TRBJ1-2	TGTGCCAGCCAAAGAATTTCCGGGACAGGGAGTATTGGCTACACCTTC	CASQRISGTGSIGYTF
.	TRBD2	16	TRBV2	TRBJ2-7	TGTGCCAGCAGTGGGGGACTAGCGGGGAGTTCGCACGAGCAGTACTTC	CASSGGLAGSSHEQYF